These 20 T cell receptor beta chains were all obtained from the same sample, sequenced in a study of spatial heterogeneity in lung cancer. Time point indicated: sample taken at primary tumor resection. Tumor, nontumor lung or frozen PBMC supplied whole RNA that was sequenced unsorted. MiXCR, applied by TCRdb to the 5' RACE reads, yields one record per CDR3 protein. The sample comprises some 8,000 distinct CDR3 sequences, 5% to 5.5% of which are singletons, and 39% rests with the top ten. The specimen comprised PBMCs, sampled at surgery. Every receptor here comes from a male donor with early-stage non-small cell lung cancer.

The V call is TRBV10-3, the J call TRBJ2-7, with D possibly TRBD2 on 5 matching bases. Germline V CDR1 and CDR2: ENHRY, SYGVKD. The CDR3 totals 13 residues. Trimming took 3 bases from V and 0 from J, leaving 6 bases between them. The chain's CDR3 is CAISDGSSYEQYF. CDR3 coding DNA: TGTGCCATCAGTGATGGGAGCTCCTACGAGCAGTACTTC.

This clonotype was counted at least ten times. V is TRBV7-2 and J is TRBJ1-1, with a possible D match to TRBD1 (6 bases). V gave up 5 bases and J gave up 2 bases, with 15 bases separating them. From germline, CDR1 is SGHTA and CDR2 FQGNSA. This CDR3 contains 15 residues. CDR3 amino acids: CASSALGGINTEAFF. In nucleotides, the CDR3 is TGTGCCAGCAGCGCACTAGGGGGGATAAACACTGAAGCTTTCTTT.

In this sample, this clonotype turned up many times. The chain recombines TRBV20-1 with TRBJ2-1; D call uncertain. Germline V gene data show CDR1 as DFQATT and CDR2 as SNEGSKA (reference sequence). This CDR3 contains 14 residues. The germline V and J ends were trimmed by 1 base and 1 base, with 8 bases remaining between them. CDR3 in amino acids: CSARVRWSYNEQFF. DNA for the CDR3: TGCAGTGCTAGAGTTAGGTGGTCCTACAATGAGCAGTTCTTC.

This clonotype occurred many times. The chain carries TRBV4-2 and TRBJ2-1, with D possibly called TRBD1 or TRBD2 (6 bases each). Germline V gene data show CDR1 as LGHNA and CDR2 as YNFKEQ. V was cut by 0 bases and J by 4 bases, with 10 bases left in between. The length of the CDR3 is 15 residues. The CDR3 DNA follows: TGTGCCAGCAGCCAAGAGCGGGACATGTACAATGAGCAGTTCTTC. This encodes CASSQERDMYNEQFF.

This clonotype was detected ten times or more. The chain is built from TRBV12-5 and TRBJ1-5, with 10 bases that match TRBD1. V lost 7 bases and J lost 5; bases outside the gene matches: 14. Germline CDR1 is LGHNT and CDR2 is FRNRAP. The CDR3 is 17 amino acids. The CDR3 nucleotides read TGTGCTAGTGCCCCTTCTTCGGGGACAGGGGTAGATCAGCCCCAGCATTTT. Translating it yields CASAPSSGTGVDQPQHF.

This clonotype was seen a handful of times. The chain employs TRBV6-6 and TRBJ2-7, with D perhaps matching TRBD1 (6 bases). The CDR3 has 15 residues. Germline CDR1 reads MNHNY; CDR2 reads SVGAGI (reference sequence). The ends were cut back, 4 bases at V and 0 bases at J, with 13 bases in the middle. CDR3 protein: CASSSRDRYSYEQYF. The CDR3 bases are TGTGCCAGCAGTTCGCGAGACAGGTACTCCTACGAGCAGTACTTC.

As concerns this clonotype: This could be a read error, since a much larger clone is one nucleotide away. This rearrangement joins TRBV20-1 to TRBJ2-3; D unresolved. There are 11 residues in the CDR3. V was shortened by 8 bases and J by 9 bases, with 15 bases between the two germline ends. Germline loops: CDR1 DFQATT, CDR2 SNEGSKA (reference sequence). The CDR3 region is CSSPTTMTQYF. CDR3 nucleotide sequence: TGCAGTTCCCCTACCACCATGACGCAGTATTTT.

Ten or more counts support this clonotype. The chain links TRBV5-1 to TRBJ2-3; D unresolved. This CDR3 is 13 amino acids long. Germline CDR1 SGHRS, CDR2 YFSETQ. Trimming took off 2 bases at V and 0 bases at J, with 4 bases between the two ends. CDR3: CASSLTSTDTQYF. CDR3 in DNA: TGCGCCAGCAGCTTAACTAGCACAGATACGCAGTATTTT.

In its sample, this clonotype was seen many times. The DNA for the CDR3 is TGTGCCAGTAGATTGAGCGCCGTGACGGATTATAGCAATCAGCCCCAGCATTTT. Translating gives CASRLSAVTDYSNQPQHF. V is TRBV19 and J is TRBJ1-5, with D hard to call. Looked up from germline, CDR1 is LNHDA and CDR2 is SQIVND (reference sequence). The CDR3 has 18 residues. V lost 6 bases and J lost 0, with 21 bases in between. The full variable domain, with the rest looked up from reference TRBV19 and TRBJ1-5, is DGGITQSPKYLFRKEGQNVTLSCEQNLNHDAMYWYRQDPGQGLRLIYYSQIVNDFQKGDIAEGYSVSREKKESFPLTVTSAQKNPTAFYLCASRLSAVTDYSNQPQHFGDGTRLSIL.

By its share, this clonotype is medium-sized. V usage is TRBV10-3 and J usage is TRBJ2-2, with no clear D. Trimming stripped 2 bases from V and 1 base from J, with 5 bases between. There are 14 residues in the CDR3. The germline V gene encodes CDR1 ENHRY and CDR2 SYGVKD. The CDR3: CAISEGLNTGELFF. The CDR3 DNA reads TGTGCCATCAGTGAGGGGTTGAACACCGGGGAGCTGTTTTTT.

This clonotype came up a few times. The chain joins TRBV6-5 to TRBJ1-1; 9 bases are shared with TRBD1. The CDR3 is made up of 15 amino acids. Germline assignment: CDR1 MNHEY and CDR2 SVGAGI. The ends lost 6 bases at V and 0 bases at J; junction bases unmatched: 5. The CDR3 region is CASRHRGQMNTEAFF. The DNA for the CDR3 is TGTGCCAGCAGGCACAGGGGGCAAATGAACACTGAAGCTTTCTTT.

This clonotype was seen ten or more times. The V gene is TRBV20-1, the J gene TRBJ1-4; D is unresolved. Germline CDR1 is DFQATT and CDR2 is SNEGSKA (reference sequence). This CDR3 is built from 14 residues. The V end lost 6 bases, the J end lost 2 bases, and 13 bases lay between the germline ends. The CDR3 DNA sequence: TGCAGTGCCGGGGAGGAGAGGACTAATGAAAAACTGTTTTTT. It encodes CSAGEERTNEKLFF.

This clonotype came up a few times. With a much larger clone just one base away, this may be a read error. V usage is TRBV28 and J usage is TRBJ2-7, with TRBD2 matching over 8 bases. The ends lost 6 bases at V and 6 bases at J; junction bases unmatched: 10. Germline lookup yields CDR1 MDHEN and CDR2 SYDVKM. The CDR3 is made up of 14 amino acids. The CDR3 DNA sequence: TGTGCCAGCAGAACTCCAGCGGGAGCGGCCGAGCAGTACTTC. Its protein product is CASRTPAGAAEQYF.

This clonotype was seen many times. This rearrangement joins TRBV7-9 to TRBJ2-3; D remains unclear. The CDR3 totals 14 residues. The germline V gene has CDR1 SEHNR and CDR2 FQNEAQ (reference sequence). The V end was cut by 5 bases, the J end by 4 bases, with 13 bases between. The DNA of the CDR3 is TGTGCCAGCAGCACTTCCTTTGGCGCAGATACGCAGTATTTT. This gives the protein CASSTSFGADTQYF.

This clonotype was seen at least ten times. The chain employs TRBV19 and TRBJ1-1; D might be TRBD1 (5 bases). V dropped 6 bases and J dropped 1 base, with 6 bases sitting between them. Germline values: CDR1 LNHDA, CDR2 SQIVND (reference sequence). CDR3 length: 12 amino acids. CDR3 sequence reads: CASSDRNTEAFF. The CDR3 bases are TGTGCCAGTAGCGACAGGAACACTGAAGCTTTCTTT.

This clonotype was counted many times. The J gene is TRBJ2-1, the V gene TRBV28; D possibly corresponds to TRBD2 (6 bases). Germline lookup yields CDR1 MDHEN and CDR2 SYDVKM. The CDR3 has 15 amino acids. V was shortened by 4 bases and J by 2 bases, with 12 bases between the two germline ends. CDR3: CASSSWREPYNEQFF. The CDR3, as DNA: TGTGCCAGCAGTTCGTGGAGGGAGCCCTACAATGAGCAGTTCTTC.

This clonotype was recorded at least ten times. V usage is TRBV5-1 and J usage is TRBJ1-1; no reliable D call. This CDR3 is built from 14 residues. Trimming pared 0 bases from V and 4 bases from J, leaving 10 bases between. Germline loops: CDR1 SGHRS, CDR2 YFSETQ. The CDR3 coding sequence is TGCGCCAGCAGCTTGGCACAGCAGTTCACTGAAGCTTTCTTT. The encoded protein is CASSLAQQFTEAFF.

In this sample, this clonotype turned up many times. CDR3 residues: CASSLGSSSYNEQFF. In nucleotides, the CDR3 is TGCGCCAGCAGCTTGGGGTCGAGCTCCTACAATGAGCAGTTCTTC. J is TRBJ2-1 and V is TRBV10-1; no firm D call. The ends were cut back, 6 bases at V and 0 bases at J, with 12 bases in the middle. This CDR3 contains 15 residues. Germline CDR1 WNHNN, CDR2 SYGVQD (reference sequence).

The sample holds many counts of this clonotype. V usage is TRBV18 and J usage is TRBJ2-1; tentatively, D is TRBD1 (5 bases). The germline gives CDR1 KGHSH, CDR2 LQKENI. Trimming pared 2 bases from V and 9 bases from J, leaving 11 bases between. CDR3 size: 13 residues. CDR3 DNA sequence: TGTGCCAGCTCACCAAGGGGCGTCGGTGAGCAGTTCTTC. Protein product: CASSPRGVGEQFF.

CDR3 nucleotides: TGTGCCAGCAGCTTGTTTCCCCAGACTTGGACCGGGGAGCTGTTTTTT. Translating gives CASSLFPQTWTGELFF. The chain has TRBV7-9 and TRBJ2-2; no firm D call. Trimming removed 3 bases at V and 5 bases at J, with 16 bases between. The V gene's germline CDR1 is SEHNR and CDR2 FQNEAQ (reference sequence). The CDR3 is 16 amino acids.